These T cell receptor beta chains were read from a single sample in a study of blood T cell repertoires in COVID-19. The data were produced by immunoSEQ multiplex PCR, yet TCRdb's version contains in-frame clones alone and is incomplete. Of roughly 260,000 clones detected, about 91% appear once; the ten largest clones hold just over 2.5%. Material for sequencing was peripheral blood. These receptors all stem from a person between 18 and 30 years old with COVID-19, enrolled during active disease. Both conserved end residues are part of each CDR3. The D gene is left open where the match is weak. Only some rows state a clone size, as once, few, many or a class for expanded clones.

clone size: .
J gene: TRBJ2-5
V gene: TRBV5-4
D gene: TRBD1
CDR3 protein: CASSPRTGGRETQYF
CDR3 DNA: TGTGCCAGCAGCCCCCGGACAGGGGGCCGGGAGACCCAGTACTTC

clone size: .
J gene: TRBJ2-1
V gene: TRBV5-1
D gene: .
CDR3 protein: CASSLGGNGPYNEQFF
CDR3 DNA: TGCGCCAGCAGCTTGGGAGGGAATGGTCCCTACAATGAGCAGTTCTTC

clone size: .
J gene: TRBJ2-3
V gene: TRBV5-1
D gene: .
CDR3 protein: CASSPTSALKEDTQYF
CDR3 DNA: TGCGCCAGCAGCCCGACCAGCGCCTTAAAGGAAGATACGCAGTATTTT

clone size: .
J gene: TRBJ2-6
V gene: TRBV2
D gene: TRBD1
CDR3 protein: CASMLGTGASGANVLTF
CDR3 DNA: TGTGCCAGCATGCTGGGGACAGGAGCCTCTGGGGCCAACGTCCTGACTTTC

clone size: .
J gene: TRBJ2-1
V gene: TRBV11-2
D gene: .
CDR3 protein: CASNAVAGWDEQFF
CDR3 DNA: TGTGCCAGCAACGCGGTGGCGGGTTGGGATGAGCAGTTCTTC

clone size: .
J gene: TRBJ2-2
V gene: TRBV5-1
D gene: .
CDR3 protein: CASSSGTPYTGELFF
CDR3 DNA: TGCGCCAGCAGCTCCGGGACTCCTTACACCGGGGAGCTGTTTTTT

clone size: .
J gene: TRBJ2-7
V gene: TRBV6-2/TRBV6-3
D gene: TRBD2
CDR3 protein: CASSLYPAGVAVTYEQYF
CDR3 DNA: TGTGCCAGCAGTCTATACCCCGCGGGGGTAGCGGTGACCTACGAGCAGTACTTC

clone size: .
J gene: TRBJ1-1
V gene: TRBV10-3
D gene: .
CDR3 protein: CASRTDSEAFF
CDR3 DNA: TGTGCCTCGAGGACAGATAGTGAAGCTTTCTTT

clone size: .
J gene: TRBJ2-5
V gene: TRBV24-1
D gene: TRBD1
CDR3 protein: CATSDLRLRGPGKTQYF
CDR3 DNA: TGTGCCACCAGTGATTTGCGCCTCAGGGGGCCGGGTAAGACCCAGTACTTC

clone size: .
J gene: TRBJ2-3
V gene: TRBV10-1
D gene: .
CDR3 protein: CASSGSADTQYF
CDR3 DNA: TGCGCCAGCAGTGGTTCAGCAGATACGCAGTATTTT

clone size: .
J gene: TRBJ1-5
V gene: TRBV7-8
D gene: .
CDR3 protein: CASSSPPGGNQPQHF
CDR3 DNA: TGTGCCAGCAGCTCCCCCCCAGGGGGCAATCAGCCCCAGCATTTT

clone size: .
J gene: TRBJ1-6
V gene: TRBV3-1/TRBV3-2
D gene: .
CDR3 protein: CASSHLGPYNSPLHF
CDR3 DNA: TGTGCCAGCAGCCACCTGGGCCCTTATAATTCACCCCTCCACTTT

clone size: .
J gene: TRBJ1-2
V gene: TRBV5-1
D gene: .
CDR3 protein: CASSSIRESDGYTF
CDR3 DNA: TGCGCCAGCAGCTCGATCCGGGAATCGGATGGCTACACCTTC

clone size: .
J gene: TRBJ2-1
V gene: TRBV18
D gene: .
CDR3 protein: CASSLGGSSYNEQFF
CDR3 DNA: TGTGCCAGCTCCCTAGGAGGGAGCTCCTACAATGAGCAGTTCTTC

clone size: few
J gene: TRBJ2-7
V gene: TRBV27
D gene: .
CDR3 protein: CASSLGGEQYF
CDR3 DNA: TGTGCCAGCAGTTTGGGAGGCGAGCAGTACTTC

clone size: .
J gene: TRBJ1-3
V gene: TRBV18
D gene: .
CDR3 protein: CASSLGLSSGNTIYF
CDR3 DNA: TGTGCCAGCTCTCTAGGTCTGAGCTCTGGAAACACCATATATTTT

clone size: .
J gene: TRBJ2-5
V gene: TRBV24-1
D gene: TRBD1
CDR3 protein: CATSDPLGQAETQYF
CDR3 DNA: TGTGCCACCAGTGACCCCCTTGGACAGGCGGAGACCCAGTACTTC

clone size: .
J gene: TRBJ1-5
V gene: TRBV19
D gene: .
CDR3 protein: CASSIIGGYSNQPQHF
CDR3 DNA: TGTGCCAGTAGTATAATTGGCGGGTATAGCAATCAGCCCCAGCATTTT

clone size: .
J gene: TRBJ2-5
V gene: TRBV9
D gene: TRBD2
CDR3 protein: CASSGGPVLAGGETQYF
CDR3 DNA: TGTGCCAGCAGCGGAGGCCCCGTACTAGCGGGAGGCGAGACCCAGTACTTC

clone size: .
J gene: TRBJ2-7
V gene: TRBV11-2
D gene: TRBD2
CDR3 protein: CASSPASGREHEQYF
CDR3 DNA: TGTGCCAGCAGCCCAGCTAGCGGGAGGGAGCACGAGCAGTACTTC

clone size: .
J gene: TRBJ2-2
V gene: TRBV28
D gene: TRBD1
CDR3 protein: CASSLWGQGAGELFF
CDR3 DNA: TGTGCCAGCAGTTTATGGGGACAGGGGGCCGGGGAGCTGTTTTTT

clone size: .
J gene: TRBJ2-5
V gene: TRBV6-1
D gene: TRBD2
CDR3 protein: CASSEFILAGGPVETQYF
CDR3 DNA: TGTGCCAGCAGTGAATTTATTCTAGCGGGAGGGCCGGTAGAGACCCAGTACTTC

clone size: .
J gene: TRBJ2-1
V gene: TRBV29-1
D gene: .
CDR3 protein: CSVPIYRSGDNEQFF
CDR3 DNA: TGCAGCGTACCAATTTACAGGTCCGGAGACAATGAGCAGTTCTTC

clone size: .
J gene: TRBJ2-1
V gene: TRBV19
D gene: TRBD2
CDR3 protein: CASRGTSGRENYNEQFF
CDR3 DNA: TGTGCCAGTAGAGGGACTAGCGGGAGAGAGAACTACAATGAGCAGTTCTTC

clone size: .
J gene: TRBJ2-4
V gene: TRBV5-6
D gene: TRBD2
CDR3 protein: CASSWGLAGAGNIQYF
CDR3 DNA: TGTGCCAGCAGCTGGGGACTAGCGGGAGCGGGAAACATTCAGTACTTC

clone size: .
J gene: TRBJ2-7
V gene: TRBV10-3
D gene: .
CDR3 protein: CAISESRSYEQYF
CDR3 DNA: TGTGCCATCAGTGAGAGCCGCTCCTACGAGCAGTACTTC

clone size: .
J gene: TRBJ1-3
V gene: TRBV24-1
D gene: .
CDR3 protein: CATSDLRNDRLSGNTIYF
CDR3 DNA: TGTGCCACCAGTGATTTGCGGAATGACCGACTCTCTGGAAACACCATATATTTT

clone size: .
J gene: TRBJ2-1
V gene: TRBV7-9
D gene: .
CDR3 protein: CASSLLDNEQFF
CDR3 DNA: TGTGCCAGCAGCCTACTAGACAATGAGCAGTTCTTC

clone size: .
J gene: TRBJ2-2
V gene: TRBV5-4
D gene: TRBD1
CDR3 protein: CASRPGTGDTGELFF
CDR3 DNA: TGTGCCAGCAGGCCCGGGACAGGGGACACCGGGGAGCTGTTTTTT

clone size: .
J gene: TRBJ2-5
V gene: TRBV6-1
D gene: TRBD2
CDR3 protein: CASSDGTSLETQYF
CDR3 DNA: TGTGCCAGCAGTGACGGGACTAGTCTAGAGACCCAGTACTTC

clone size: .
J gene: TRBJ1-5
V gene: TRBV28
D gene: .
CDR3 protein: CASSFPAGSGSNQPQHF
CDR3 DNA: TGTGCCAGCAGTTTTCCCGCGGGGTCAGGGAGCAATCAGCCCCAGCATTTT

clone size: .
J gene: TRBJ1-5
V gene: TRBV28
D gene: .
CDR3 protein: CASTSRGKPQHF
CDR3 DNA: TGTGCCAGCACTTCTCGGGGGAAGCCCCAGCATTTT

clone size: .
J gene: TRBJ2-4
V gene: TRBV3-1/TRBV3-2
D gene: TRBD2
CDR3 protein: CASSQDRRATSGRIAKNIQYF
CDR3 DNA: TGTGCCAGCAGCCAAGATAGGCGGGCAACTAGCGGGAGAATTGCCAAAAACATTCAGTACTTC

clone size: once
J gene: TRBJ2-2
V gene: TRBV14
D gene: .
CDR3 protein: CASSQEQVTGELFF
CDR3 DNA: TGTGCCAGCAGCCAAGAACAGGTGACCGGGGAGCTGTTTTTT

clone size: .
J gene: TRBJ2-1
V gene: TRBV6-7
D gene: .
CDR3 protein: CASTSRDVTYNEQFF
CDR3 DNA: TGTGCCAGCACTTCGCGGGATGTAACCTACAATGAGCAGTTCTTC

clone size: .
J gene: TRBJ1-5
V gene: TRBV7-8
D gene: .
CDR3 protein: CASSLDNYQPQHF
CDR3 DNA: TGTGCCAGCAGCTTAGACAATTATCAGCCCCAGCATTTT

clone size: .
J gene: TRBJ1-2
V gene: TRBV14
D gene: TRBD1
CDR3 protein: CASSQVLGQDYGYTF
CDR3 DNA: TGTGCCAGCAGCCAAGTTTTGGGACAGGACTATGGCTACACCTTC